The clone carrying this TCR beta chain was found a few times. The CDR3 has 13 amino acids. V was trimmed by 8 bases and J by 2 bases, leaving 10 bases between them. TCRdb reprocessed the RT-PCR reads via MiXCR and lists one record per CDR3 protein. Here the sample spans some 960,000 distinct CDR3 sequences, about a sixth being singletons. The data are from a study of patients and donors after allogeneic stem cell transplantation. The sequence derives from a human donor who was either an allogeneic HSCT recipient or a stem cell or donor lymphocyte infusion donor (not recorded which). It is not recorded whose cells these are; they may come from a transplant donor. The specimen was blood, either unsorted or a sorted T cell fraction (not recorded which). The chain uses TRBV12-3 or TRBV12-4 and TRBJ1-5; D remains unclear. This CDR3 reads CASVGRGNQPQHF. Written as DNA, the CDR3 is TGTGCCAGCGTGGGCAGAGGCAATCAGCCCCAGCATTTT.